This paragraph reports one T cell receptor beta chain. The gene names given are mouse names. The read finishes 1 residue shy of the CDR3 end, and the germline J gene is used to complete it. Time point specified: mouse harvest day 7 after allogeneic transplant. Tail vein injection delivered 10^7 T-cell-depleted bone marrow cells and 10^6 splenic CD5+ T cells. This entry comes from a study of tissue T cells after allogeneic stem cell transplantation. Germline assignment: CDR1 KGHPV and CDR2 FQNQEV (reference sequence). CDR3 length: 12 residues. Trimming removed 6 bases from V and 3 bases from J, with 7 bases in between. This table comes from immunoSEQ multiplex PCR, and its TCRdb copy is limited to in-frame clones, with some not included. This sample has approximately 5,000 clones, with 40% to 50% found just once.

The rearrangement joins TRBV26 to TRBJ2-5; D is unclear. Sequencing input: gut tissue. The sequence was obtained from a female BALB/c mouse given C57BL/6 T cells with graft-versus-host disease after an allogeneic hematopoietic cell transplant. CDR3 residues: CASSRQQDTQYF. The part of the CDR3 DNA that was read is TGTGCCAGCAGCCGACAACAAGACACCCAGTAC. Complete variable domain (other parts from reference TRBV26 and TRBJ2-5): NSKVIQTPRYLVKGQGQKAKMRCIPEKGHPVVFWYQQNKNNEFKFLINFQNQEVLQQIDMTEKRFSAECPSNSPCSLEIQSSEAGDSALYLCASSRQQDTQYFGPGTRLLVL.